A single sample is the source of the 32 T cell receptor beta chains below, sequenced in a study of blood T cells in healthy people across ages. It was with a sample-barcoded 5' primer and a J-beta primer mix that a second PCR of roughly 6 to 11 cycles was run. TCRdb called the 5' RACE reads again in MiXCR, with one record for every CDR3 protein. The sample yields about 1.1 million distinct CDR3 sequences, around two fifths seen once. The source material was blood. Receptors were obtained from a man between 18 and 29 years old in good health.

V and J are TRBV20-1 and TRBJ2-5, with 10 nucleotides matching TRBD2. The V and J ends lost 0 bases and 4 bases, in that order; junction bases with no gene match: 2. Germline values: CDR1 DFQATT, CDR2 SNEGSKA (reference sequence). The CDR3 has 14 amino acids. DNA of the CDR3: TGCAGTGCTAGAGACCGACTAGCGGGAGAGACCCAGTACTTC. This translates into CSARDRLAGETQYF.

The V and J genes are TRBV7-2 and TRBJ2-2, with 7 bases identical to TRBD1. The CDR3 length is 16 residues. Germline V lookup: CDR1 SGHTA, CDR2 FQGNSA. V dropped 2 bases and J dropped 0; count of bases not matched to a gene: 3. The CDR3 bases are TGTGCCAGCAGCTTATTCGGACAGGCGAACACCGGGGAGCTGTTTTTT. Translating gives CASSLFGQANTGELFF. Variable domain in full (rest from reference TRBV7-2 and TRBJ2-2): GAGVSQSPSNKVTEKGKDVELRCDPISGHTALYWYRQSLGQGLEFLIYFQGNSAPDKSGLPSDRFSAERTGGSVSTLTIQRTQQEDSAVYLCASSLFGQANTGELFFGEGSRLTVL.

This chain connects TRBV4-3 to TRBJ1-2, with D unresolved. The ends were cut back, 0 bases at V and 1 base at J, with 6 bases in the middle. Per the germline V gene, CDR1 is LGHNA and CDR2 is YSLEER. This CDR3 has 14 residues. The CDR3 spells CASSQDPNNYGYTF. The CDR3 nucleotides are TGCGCCAGCAGCCAAGACCCGAATAACTATGGCTACACCTTC.

V and J are TRBV12-3 or TRBV12-4 and TRBJ1-1; TRBD1 might be the D (5 bases). The V end lost 6 bases, the J end lost 4 bases, and 18 bases lay between the germline ends. The CDR3 loop spans 15 amino acids. The CDR3 loop is CASSGTDLFGTEAFF. CDR3 in DNA: TGTGCCAGCAGCGGGACCGACCTTTTCGGCACTGAAGCTTTCTTT.

Only a few counts were recorded for this clonotype. The chain carries TRBV12-3 or TRBV12-4 and TRBJ1-5; no reliable D call. V dropped 6 bases and J dropped 4 bases, with 16 bases sitting between them. The length of the CDR3 is 15 residues. DNA for the CDR3: TGTGCCAGCAGGGGCCCGGGTGGGAATAATCAGCCCCAGCATTTT. Translating it yields CASRGPGGNNQPQHF.

The genes are TRBV7-9 and TRBJ2-3, with D unclear. Germline V gene sequence: CDR1 SEHNR, CDR2 FQNEAQ (reference sequence). The V gene lost 5 bases and the J gene lost 7 bases, with 22 bases spanning the gap. This CDR3 is built from 16 residues. The CDR3 loop reads CASSPPSDHTTNTQYF. CDR3 nucleotides: TGTGCCAGCAGCCCTCCAAGTGACCATACCACCAATACGCAGTATTTT.

The sample holds a few counts of this clonotype. The chain joins TRBV20-1 to TRBJ1-6; 10 bases fit TRBD1. V dropped 3 bases and J dropped 10; count of bases not matched to a gene: 6. This CDR3 is built from 14 residues. Germline-derived CDR1 and CDR2 are DFQATT and SNEGSKA (reference sequence). This CDR3 reads CSARPGQGESPLHF. CDR3 sequence (DNA): TGCAGTGCTAGGCCAGGACAGGGGGAATCACCCCTCCACTTT.

The chain uses TRBV3-1 and TRBJ2-7; 7 bases line up with TRBD2. V gave up 7 bases and J gave up 2 bases; unmatched junction bases: 8. This CDR3 contains 14 residues. Germline V gene sequence: CDR1 LGHDT, CDR2 YNNKEL (reference sequence). CDR3 in amino acids: CASTPGLAAYEQYF. The CDR3, as DNA: TGTGCCAGCACCCCAGGGCTAGCGGCCTACGAGCAGTACTTC.

In this sample, this clonotype turned up a few times. The chain carries TRBV20-1 and TRBJ1-1, with 8 bases matching TRBD1. The length of the CDR3 is 14 residues. Germline CDR1 reads DFQATT; CDR2 reads SNEGSKA (reference sequence). J was trimmed by 5 bases and V by 1 base; bases with no gene match: 6. As DNA, the CDR3 is TGCAGTGCTAGAGCAGGGGGCCGGGGAACTGAAGCTTTCTTT. Its protein is CSARAGGRGTEAFF.

There are a few counts of this clonotype. The chain couples TRBV6-5 to TRBJ1-2, with TRBD1 matching 7 bases. The CDR3 sequence is 15 residues long. Trimming took 4 bases from V and 4 from J; bases not matched to a gene: 9. Germline V CDR1 and CDR2: MNHEY, SVGAGI. Here the CDR3 DNA reads TGTGCCAGCAGTTTACGACAGGGCCCACTCTATGGCTACACCTTC. This translates into CASSLRQGPLYGYTF.

The sample holds a few counts of this clonotype. The V and J genes are TRBV7-9 and TRBJ1-1; tentative D call: TRBD1 (5 bases). The CDR3 extends over 17 amino acids. Germline V gene lookup returns CDR1 SEHNR and CDR2 FQNEAQ (reference sequence). The germline V and J ends were trimmed by 6 bases and 4 bases, with 24 bases remaining between them. This CDR3 reads CASRWGDVDFTSTEAFF. DNA of the CDR3: TGTGCCAGCAGATGGGGGGACGTGGACTTTACAAGCACTGAAGCTTTCTTT.

This clonotype occurred once. This sequence joins TRBV30 and TRBJ1-3, with D possibly TRBD1 on 6 matching bases. V was pared by 4 bases and J by 1 base, with 20 bases between. This CDR3 spans 17 amino acids. Per the germline V gene, CDR1 is GTSNPN and CDR2 is SVGIG (reference sequence). CDR3 nucleotides: TGTGCCTGGACCGGGACATTTTTCTTGACTTCTGGAAACACCATATATTTT. As protein: CAWTGTFFLTSGNTIYF.

This chain uses TRBV3-1 with TRBJ1-1; D remains ambiguous. This CDR3 comprises 14 residues. CDR1 and CDR2 from the germline V gene are LGHDT and YNNKEL (reference sequence). V lost 2 bases to trimming and J lost 4 bases, with 11 bases between them. CDR3: CASSQHSPVTEAFF. The CDR3 DNA reads TGTGCCAGCAGCCAACATTCCCCTGTCACTGAAGCTTTCTTT.

The V gene is TRBV7-9, the J gene TRBJ2-3; D not resolved. The CDR3 covers 14 residues. CDR1 is SEHNR, CDR2 FQNEAQ, per germline (reference sequence). Deletions cut 6 bases from V and 2 bases from J, with 12 bases between. CDR3: CASSRAQATDTQYF. In DNA form, the CDR3 reads TGTGCCAGCAGTCGAGCTCAAGCCACAGATACGCAGTATTTT.

This clonotype was counted only a few times. V gene TRBV9 combines with J gene TRBJ2-5; maybe TRBD1 (6 bases). The germline V gene encodes CDR1 SGDLS and CDR2 YYNGEE. With 0 bases removed from V and 1 base from J, the gap between germline ends came to 10 bases. The CDR3 has 15 amino acids. The CDR3 region is CASSVVGQSQETQYF. The CDR3, as DNA: TGTGCCAGCAGCGTAGTCGGACAGAGCCAAGAGACCCAGTACTTC.

The sample holds a few counts of this clonotype. This chain connects TRBV12-3 or TRBV12-4 to TRBJ1-2; the D gene is possibly TRBD1 (5 bases). Trimming removed 6 bases from V and 8 bases from J, with 22 bases in between. The CDR3 runs to 15 residues. CDR3 protein: CASSLRLRGLEGYTF. CDR3 DNA sequence: TGTGCCAGCAGCTTAAGACTTAGGGGATTGGAAGGCTACACCTTC.

This chain links TRBV10-3 with TRBJ2-7, with a weak D call TRBD1 (6 bases). The length of the CDR3 is 14 residues. Per the germline V gene, CDR1 is ENHRY and CDR2 is SYGVKD. Trimming removed 5 bases at V and 1 base at J, with 12 bases between. CDR3 region: CAISSGHNSYEQYF. The CDR3 nucleotides are TGTGCCATCAGTTCGGGACACAATTCCTACGAGCAGTACTTC.

The chain combines TRBV7-2 with TRBJ1-2; D call uncertain. The germline CDR1 and CDR2 sequences are SGHTA and FQGNSA. Deletions cut 3 bases from V and 0 bases from J, with 8 bases between. The CDR3 consists of 14 residues. Here the CDR3 DNA reads TGTGCCAGCAGCTTTACAGCCTCTAACTATGGCTACACCTTC. Protein: CASSFTASNYGYTF. The full variable domain, in which reference TRBV7-2 and TRBJ1-2 provide the parts outside the CDR3, is GAGVSQSPSNKVTEKGKDVELRCDPISGHTALYWYRQSLGQGLEFLIYFQGNSAPDKSGLPSDRFSAERTGGSVSTLTIQRTQQEDSAVYLCASSFTASNYGYTFGSGTRLTVV.

V usage is TRBV7-9 and J usage is TRBJ2-3; 10 nucleotides align to TRBD2. The V and J ends lost 5 bases and 7 bases, in that order; junction bases with no gene match: 9. Germline assignment: CDR1 SEHNR and CDR2 FQNEAQ (reference sequence). This CDR3 has 15 residues. This CDR3 reads CASSPRTAGGNTQYF. DNA of the CDR3: TGTGCCAGCAGCCCCAGAACAGCGGGGGGGAATACGCAGTATTTT.

V and J are TRBV20-1 and TRBJ1-2, with unresolved D. The CDR3 is 11 amino acids. The germline V gene encodes CDR1 DFQATT and CDR2 SNEGSKA (reference sequence). V was shortened by 6 bases and J by 0 bases, with 5 bases between the two germline ends. The CDR3 sequence is CSAVSNYGYTF. The DNA for the CDR3 is TGCAGTGCGGTATCTAACTATGGCTACACCTTC.

This clonotype was counted many times. The V gene is TRBV29-1, the J gene TRBJ1-1, with D perhaps matching TRBD1 (5 bases). CDR3 size: 16 residues. Germline CDR1 SQVTM, CDR2 ANQGSEA. With 0 bases removed from V and 6 bases from J, the gap between germline ends came to 20 bases. In DNA, the CDR3 is TGCAGCGTTGAAGAAGCACAATGGGCAGGGAGGGCTGAAGCTTTCTTT. Its translation: CSVEEAQWAGRAEAFF.

The table lists this clonotype with a few counts. V gene TRBV27 combines with J gene TRBJ2-7; D is unresolved. The V gene's germline CDR1 is MNHEY and CDR2 SMNVEV (reference sequence). V gave up 6 bases and J gave up 0 bases, with 15 bases separating them. This CDR3 spans 15 amino acids. CDR3 region: CASRPAGPVSYEQYF. The CDR3, as DNA: TGTGCCAGCAGACCGGCCGGACCCGTCTCCTACGAGCAGTACTTC.

In this sample, this clonotype turned up once. The rearrangement joins TRBV7-2 to TRBJ1-2; D not certain. Per germline, CDR1 SGHTA and CDR2 FQGNSA. Trimming took off 5 bases at V and 8 bases at J, with 15 bases between the two ends. This CDR3 is 13 amino acids long. CDR3 nucleotide sequence: TGTGCCAGCAGCCCATCAAGGGTCGGAGGCTACACCTTC. As protein: CASSPSRVGGYTF.

The chain is built from TRBV5-1 and TRBJ1-1; D is undetermined. The germline V gene has CDR1 SGHRS and CDR2 YFSETQ. This CDR3 has 15 amino acids. Trimming shortened V by 2 bases and J by 1 base, and 12 bases separated the two germline ends. The CDR3 loop is CASSFSADSNTEAFF. For the CDR3, the DNA is TGCGCCAGCAGCTTTTCGGCGGACTCGAACACTGAAGCTTTCTTT.

As for this clonotype: A much larger clone lies a single base off, so this may be a read error. J is TRBJ2-5 and V is TRBV20-1; D is perhaps TRBD1 (6 bases). The V gene lost 0 bases and the J gene lost 11 bases, with 34 bases spanning the gap. Germline V gene lookup returns CDR1 DFQATT and CDR2 SNEGSKA (reference sequence). This CDR3 is 19 amino acids long. CDR3 region: CSARDSGLRGRRTYNEQYF. CDR3 sequence (DNA): TGCAGTGCTAGAGATTCGGGATTAAGGGGGAGAAGAACCTACAATGAGCAGTACTTC.

Concerning this clonotype: A read error is possible here, since a much larger clone lies one base away. The rearrangement uses TRBV12-3 or TRBV12-4 and TRBJ1-2; the D gene is possibly TRBD1 (5 bases). The CDR3 length is 14 residues. The CDR3 reads CAGSFLGTGYGYTF. For the CDR3, the DNA is TGTGCCGGCAGTTTCTTGGGGACTGGCTATGGCTACACCTTC.

This clonotype was observed a few times. The V call is TRBV20-1, the J call TRBJ2-2, with 8 nucleotides matching TRBD1. The junction had 9 bases not matched to a gene; V was cut back by 5 bases and J by 4 bases. The CDR3 is 15 residues long. Per the germline V gene, CDR1 is DFQATT and CDR2 is SNEGSKA (reference sequence). In nucleotides, the CDR3 is TGCAGTGCTGCTACAGGGGGAAGGAGCACCGGGGAGCTGTTTTTT. Residues: CSAATGGRSTGELFF.

The V call is TRBV5-5, the J call TRBJ2-5; 12 bases line up with TRBD2. Germline lookup yields CDR1 SGHKS and CDR2 YYEKEE (reference sequence). V lost 4 bases to trimming and J lost 1 base; unmatched junction nucleotides: 5. The CDR3 is made up of 16 amino acids. The CDR3 loop is CASSRGLAGLQETQYF. CDR3 coding DNA: TGTGCCAGCAGCCGAGGACTAGCGGGGCTCCAAGAGACCCAGTACTTC.

The table lists this clonotype with a few counts. The genes are TRBV3-1 and TRBJ2-4; perhaps TRBD1 as D (6 bases). Germline CDR1 is LGHDT and CDR2 is YNNKEL (reference sequence). V was pared by 1 base and J by 5 bases, with 12 bases between. This CDR3 is 15 amino acids long. This CDR3 is CASSQAAGVENIQYF. In DNA form, the CDR3 reads TGTGCCAGCAGCCAAGCCGCAGGGGTGGAAAACATTCAGTACTTC.

This chain connects TRBV5-5 to TRBJ2-1; D possibly corresponds to TRBD1 (6 bases). The DNA end lines up better with TRBJ2-7; the J call may be wrong. The CDR3 is made up of 15 amino acids. Germline CDR1 is SGHKS and CDR2 is YYEKEE (reference sequence). The CDR3, as DNA: TGTGCCAGCAGCTTCAGGGGTGGGCTCTACAATGAGCAGTACTTC. Its translation is CASSFRGGLYNEQYF.

J is TRBJ2-3 and V is TRBV9; D remains unclear. Germline assignment: CDR1 SGDLS and CDR2 YYNGEE. CDR3 length: 13 residues. Trimming pared 0 bases from V and 5 bases from J, leaving 7 bases between. The CDR3 DNA sequence: TGTGCCAGCAGCGTAGGTCCGAGAGATACGCAGTATTTT. Protein: CASSVGPRDTQYF.

This chain uses TRBV9 with TRBJ1-1; 11 nucleotides align to TRBD1. This CDR3 comprises 16 residues. In germline, CDR1 is SGDLS, CDR2 YYNGEE. V lost 4 bases and J lost 5; bases outside the gene matches: 10. The CDR3 nucleotides are TGTGCCAGCAGCCCCTCCGGACAGGGGGCTCGGACTGAAGCTTTCTTT. It translates to CASSPSGQGARTEAFF. The entire variable domain, with the rest obtained from reference TRBV9 and TRBJ1-1, is as follows: DSGVTQTPKHLITATGQRVTLRCSPRSGDLSVYWYQQSLDQGLQFLIQYYNGEERAKGNILERFSAQQFPDLHSELNLSSLELGDSALYFCASSPSGQGARTEAFFGQGTRLTVV.